Listed below are T cell receptor beta chains from one sample, sequenced in a study of blood T cell repertoires in COVID-19. Here immunoSEQ multiplex PCR was the method, and the copy in TCRdb shows in-frame clones only, minus some. The table lists 150,000 to 200,000 clones, more than 75% of them singletons. The sequencing input was peripheral blood. These receptors originate from a woman under 30 who had recovered from COVID-19. Both conserved end residues are part of each CDR3. A D gene is named only where the DNA matches it firmly. Clone size is shown for a subset of rows, as once, few, many or a class of expanded clone.

d_call,clone_size,v_call,j_call,cdr3_nt,cdr3_aa
TRBD2,-,TRBV7-2,TRBJ2-1,TGTGCCAGCAGAGAGACTAGCGGGGTCCTCTACAATGAGCAGTTCTTC,CASRETSGVLYNEQFF
TRBD2,-,TRBV11-3,TRBJ2-1,TGTGCCAGCAGCAGAGAGCGGGAGGACAACTTAGGTGAGCAGTTCTTC,CASSREREDNLGEQFF
-,-,TRBV6-2/TRBV6-3,TRBJ1-2,TGTGCCAGCAGCCCGGGGGCTCACTGGGGCTACACCTTC,CASSPGAHWGYTF
TRBD2,-,TRBV6-5,TRBJ2-3,TGTGCCAGCAGTACTAGCGGGAGTTGGGCAGATACGCAGTATTTT,CASSTSGSWADTQYF
TRBD1,-,TRBV4-1,TRBJ1-4,TGCGCCAGCAGCCACCCGGACAGGAGGAATGAAAAACTGTTTTTT,CASSHPDRRNEKLFF
-,-,TRBV10-3,TRBJ1-1,TGTGCCATCAAACGGACAGAGAACACTGAAGCTTTCTTT,CAIKRTENTEAFF
TRBD1,-,TRBV11-2,TRBJ2-4,TGTGCCAGCAGCCTAGGACAGGGCCCTGGAGACATTCAGTACTTC,CASSLGQGPGDIQYF
TRBD1,-,TRBV7-8,TRBJ1-4,TGTGCCAGCAGCTTACAAGGGACAGTCCAAAAACTGTTTTTT,CASSLQGTVQKLFF
TRBD2,-,TRBV7-3,TRBJ2-2,TGTGCCAGCAGCTTAGCGGGAGCCACCGGGGAGCTGTTTTTT,CASSLAGATGELFF
TRBD1,-,TRBV30,TRBJ1-2,TGTGCCTGGAGCGGACAGGGGGGGAACTATGGCTACACCTTC,CAWSGQGGNYGYTF
-,-,TRBV15,TRBJ2-7,TGTGCCACCAGCACCACCATCGCGAGGCAGTACTTC,CATSTTIARQYF
-,-,TRBV7-9,TRBJ2-6,TGTGCCAGCAGCCGTGGGGGCATTGGGGCCAACGTCCTGACTTTC,CASSRGGIGANVLTF
TRBD1,-,TRBV7-9,TRBJ2-6,TGTGCCAGCAGCGTCCGGACAGGGACCTACTCTGGGGCCAACGTCCTGACTTTC,CASSVRTGTYSGANVLTF
TRBD2,-,TRBV3-1/TRBV3-2,TRBJ2-3,TGTGCCAGCAGCCCTAGCGGGGGGGCGGCAGATACGCAGTATTTT,CASSPSGGAADTQYF
TRBD1,few,TRBV7-9,TRBJ1-2,TGTGCCAGCAGTTTAGGGGTCGGGACAGGTGATAACTATGGCTACACCTTC,CASSLGVGTGDNYGYTF
-,-,TRBV5-1,TRBJ1-1,TGCGCCAGCAGGCCTACTACAGGGTCCACTGAAGCTTTCTTT,CASRPTTGSTEAFF
-,-,TRBV19,TRBJ2-7,TGTGCCAGTCTCTACGAGCAGTACTTC,CASLYEQYF
-,-,TRBV25-1,TRBJ2-5,TGTGCCAGTGAGGAGGAAGAGACCCAGTACTTC,CASEEEETQYF
TRBD2,-,TRBV7-2,TRBJ2-1,TGTGCCAGCAGCCCGGGGAGCGGGGGGGAGCAGTTCTTC,CASSPGSGGEQFF
TRBD1,-,TRBV3-1/TRBV3-2,TRBJ1-4,TGTGCCAGCAGCTCGGGACAGGGGGTCGGGTTGTCTAATGAAAAACTGTTTTTT,CASSSGQGVGLSNEKLFF
TRBD2,few,TRBV19,TRBJ2-3,TGTGCCAGTAGTATAGATGAGCTAGCGGGAGGAACAGATACGCAGTATTTT,CASSIDELAGGTDTQYF
-,-,TRBV5-1,TRBJ1-6,TGCGCCAGCAGCTCCTTTCAGGGAGGTAATTCACCCCTCCACTTT,CASSSFQGGNSPLHF
TRBD2,few,TRBV5-4,TRBJ2-1,TGTGCCAGCAGCTTGATCGGGGGGGCCTACAATGAGCAGTTCTTC,CASSLIGGAYNEQFF
-,-,TRBV25-1,TRBJ1-5,TGTGCCAGCAGTACACGTTTTAGCAATCAGCCCCAGCATTTT,CASSTRFSNQPQHF
-,once,TRBV2,TRBJ1-5,TGTGCCAGCAGCGGGGTCAATCAGCCCCAGCATTTT,CASSGVNQPQHF
TRBD1,-,TRBV6-5,TRBJ2-1,TGTGCCAGCAGCCGATCGGGACAGGAATACAATGAGCAGTTCTTC,CASSRSGQEYNEQFF
-,-,TRBV10-3,TRBJ2-1,TGTGCCATCAGTGAGGGGTTGGACTTACCACCCTACAATGAGCAGTTCTTC,CAISEGLDLPPYNEQFF
TRBD2,-,TRBV2,TRBJ2-7,TGTGCCAGCAGTGAAGGGCTAGCGGGGACCTACGAGCAGTACTTC,CASSEGLAGTYEQYF
-,-,TRBV4-1,TRBJ1-1,TGCGCCAGCAGCCATACGGGGGGGAACACTGAAGCTTTCTTT,CASSHTGGNTEAFF
TRBD1,once,TRBV19,TRBJ1-2,TGTGCCAGTAGTGTCGGACAGGGAACCTATGGCTACACCTTC,CASSVGQGTYGYTF
TRBD2,-,TRBV25-1,TRBJ2-2,TGTGCCAGCAGTACCGGGAGGGCCACCGGGGAGCTGTTTTTT,CASSTGRATGELFF
-,-,TRBV19,TRBJ1-2,TGTGCCAGTAGTATCGGCTATGGCTACACCTTC,CASSIGYGYTF
TRBD2,-,TRBV6-2/TRBV6-3,TRBJ2-1,TGTGCCAGCAGTTTTACTAGCGGGTCCTACAATGAGCAGTTCTTC,CASSFTSGSYNEQFF
-,-,TRBV2,TRBJ1-6,TGTGCCAGCAGTGGGCCAGTTAATTCACCCCTCCACTTT,CASSGPVNSPLHF
-,-,TRBV27,TRBJ1-2,TGTGCCAGCAGCCCTCTCGACACGGCCTATGGCTACACCTTC,CASSPLDTAYGYTF
-,-,TRBV15,TRBJ2-5,TGTGCCACCCGAAGCACCCAACTACGCCGCGGGGAGACCCAGTACTTC,CATRSTQLRRGETQYF
TRBD2,-,TRBV9,TRBJ2-3,TGTGCCAGCAGCCAAGTAGCGGGGGGTACAGATACGCAGTATTTT,CASSQVAGGTDTQYF
TRBD1,-,TRBV19,TRBJ2-2,TGTGCCAGTAGTATAAAGACAGGGGTGAACACCGGGGAGCTGTTTTTT,CASSIKTGVNTGELFF
-,-,TRBV6-5,TRBJ1-1,TGTGCCAGCAGGGTACAGGGAGTGATGAACACTGAAGCTTTTTTT,CASRVQGVMNTEAFF
TRBD1,-,TRBV25-1,TRBJ1-4,TGTGCCAGCAGTGATAAGACAGGGAATAATGAAAAACTGTTTTTT,CASSDKTGNNEKLFF
TRBD2,-,TRBV7-2,TRBJ2-2,TGTGCCAGCAGTTCCCAGCGGGGGGTCACCGGGGAGCTGTTTTTT,CASSSQRGVTGELFF
-,few,TRBV6-4,TRBJ2-1,TGTGCCAGCAGTGACTCGGGCACATCCTACAATGAGCAGTTCTTC,CASSDSGTSYNEQFF
TRBD1,-,TRBV14,TRBJ1-3,TGTGCCAGCAGCCAAGCGAGGGGGCGCGGAAACACCATATATTTT,CASSQARGRGNTIYF
TRBD2,-,TRBV6-2/TRBV6-3,TRBJ2-5,TGTGCCAGCAGCCTCCATATAGCGGGAGGGCAAGAGACCCAGTACTTC,CASSLHIAGGQETQYF
TRBD1,-,TRBV7-2,TRBJ2-7,TGTGCCAGCAGCCCCGGGACAGGGGTCTCCTACGAGCAGTACTTC,CASSPGTGVSYEQYF
-,-,TRBV4-3,TRBJ2-1,TGCGCCAGCAGCCAAGATAGGGCTAGCTTCTACAATGAGCAGTTCTTC,CASSQDRASFYNEQFF
TRBD1,-,TRBV7-3,TRBJ2-3,TGTGCCAGCAGCTTAGTTCAGGGGGCAATCGATACGCAGTATTTT,CASSLVQGAIDTQYF
-,-,TRBV27,TRBJ1-5,TGTGCCAGCAGTTTAGCGGGGCCAGTCCCCCAGCATTTT,CASSLAGPVPQHF
TRBD1,-,TRBV19,TRBJ2-7,TGTGCCAGTAGACCCGGGACAGGGAACTCCTACGAGCAGTACTTC,CASRPGTGNSYEQYF
TRBD1,-,TRBV30,TRBJ1-2,TGTGCCTGGAGGGACCGGGACAGGGGGCGGAACTATGGCTACACCTTC,CAWRDRDRGRNYGYTF
-,-,TRBV6-5,TRBJ1-1,TGTGCCAGCAGCCCCCCAGGGATAGGGAACACTGAAGCTTTCTTT,CASSPPGIGNTEAFF
-,-,TRBV12-2,TRBJ1-1,TGTGCAAGTCGCTTGATAATACAGGGGGCGACTGAAGCTTTCTTT,CASRLIIQGATEAFF
-,-,TRBV14,TRBJ1-2,TGTGCCAGCAGCCCGATTGTAACTATGGGCTACACCTTC,CASSPIVTMGYTF
-,-,TRBV6-5,TRBJ2-3,TGTGCCAGCAATAGGGGGTCCACAGATACGCAGTATTTT,CASNRGSTDTQYF